This TCR beta chain was profiled in a study of T cell repertoires in cytomegalovirus infection. Study-wide context: Public TCR beta signatures provided an indication of both CMV infection and a matching HLA type.

Study-level results: Adding up the frequency of public TCR beta families identified people who carried CMV plus the relevant HLA. Ex vivo, HLA-C-restricted CMV-specific TCR beta clonotypes prevailed over the rest of the response.

CDR3 size: 16 residues. Deletions cut 3 bases from V and 5 bases from J, with 22 bases between. Germline assignment: CDR1 GTSNPN and CDR2 SVGIG (reference sequence). MiXCR, applied by TCRdb to the reads, yields one record per CDR3 protein. The data contain fewer than 550,000 distinct CDR3 sequences, around 27% of them singletons. Regarding this clonotype: Antigen unknown.

Sequenced sample: PBMCs. This chain links TRBV30 with TRBJ1-2; D not certain. The sequence came from a human donor in good health (CMV status not recorded). Some clones in this sample may be carry-over from other donors' samples. CDR3 in DNA: TGTGCCTGGAGCAACCTCGGACGGTCGAACCGATATGGCTACACCTTC. It is translated as CAWSNLGRSNRYGYTF.